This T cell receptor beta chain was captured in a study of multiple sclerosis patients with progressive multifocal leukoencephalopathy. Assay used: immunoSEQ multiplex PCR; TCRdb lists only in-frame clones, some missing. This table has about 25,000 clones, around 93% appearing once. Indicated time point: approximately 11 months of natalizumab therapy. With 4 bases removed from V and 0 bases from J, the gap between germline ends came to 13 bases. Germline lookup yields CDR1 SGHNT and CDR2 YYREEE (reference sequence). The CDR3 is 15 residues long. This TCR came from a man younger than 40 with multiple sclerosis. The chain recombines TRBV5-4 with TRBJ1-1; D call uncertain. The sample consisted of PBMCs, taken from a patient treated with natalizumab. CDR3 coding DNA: TGTGCCAGCAGCCTCGATGGGGTCATGAACACTGAAGCTTTCTTT. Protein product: CASSLDGVMNTEAFF. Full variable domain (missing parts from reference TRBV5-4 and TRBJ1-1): ETGVTQSPTHLIKTRGQQVTLRCSSQSGHNTVSWYQQALGQGPQFIFQYYREEENGRGNFPPRFSGLQFPNYSSELNVNALELDDSALYLCASSLDGVMNTEAFFGQGTRLTVV.